The next 30 T cell receptor beta chains were all read from a single sample in a study of blood T cell repertoires in COVID-19. TCRdb keeps only in-frame clones here, not all; method: immunoSEQ multiplex PCR. The data contain roughly 170,000 clones, roughly 85% of them seen just once; the ten biggest clones take up under 4.5%. Sequenced: PBMCs or T cells enriched from blood (not recorded which). All receptors derive from a woman between 45 and 65 years old who had recovered from COVID-19.

This sequence joins TRBV11-2 and TRBJ2-1; 12 bases map to TRBD2. Germline loops: CDR1 SGHAT, CDR2 FQNNGV. The CDR3 is 14 residues long. Trimming removed 5 bases from V and 10 bases from J; junction bases left unmatched: 6. CDR3 coding DNA: TGTGCCAGCAGCCTCGGGACTAGCGGGCGAGAGCAGTTCTTC. Translation: CASSLGTSGREQFF.

The table lists this clone with a count of one. The chain carries TRBV7-9 and TRBJ2-3; a possible D gene is TRBD1 (8 bases). Germline loops: CDR1 SEHNR, CDR2 FQNEAQ (reference sequence). Deletions cut 8 bases from V and 8 bases from J, with 23 bases between. CDR3 length: 15 residues. DNA for the CDR3: TGTGCCAGCCTACTGACACAGGGGGGGACTGGTACGCAGTATTTT. Translated: CASLLTQGGTGTQYF.

V is TRBV6-5 and J is TRBJ2-1; TRBD2 aligns across 11 bases. CDR1 MNHEY and CDR2 SVGAGI come from the germline V gene. With V trimmed by 5 bases and J by 8 bases, 8 bases remained unmatched. The CDR3 covers 15 residues. CDR3 sequence reads: CASSPPSGRRDEQFF. In DNA, the CDR3 is TGTGCCAGCAGTCCACCTAGCGGGAGGAGGGATGAGCAGTTCTTC.

The chain combines TRBV7-2 with TRBJ1-4, with a weak D call TRBD1 (5 bases). Trimming cost V 9 bases and J 3 bases, with 11 bases left between them. CDR1 is SGHTA, CDR2 FQGNSA, per germline. CDR3 size: 13 residues. The CDR3 loop reads CASSLGPNEKLFF. Here the CDR3 DNA reads TGTGCCAGTTCGTTGGGGCCTAATGAAAAACTGTTTTTT.

J is TRBJ2-1 and V is TRBV5-1; the D gene is possibly TRBD1 (5 bases). This CDR3 is 13 amino acids long. V dropped 5 bases and J dropped 11 bases, with 17 bases sitting between them. Germline CDR1 is SGHRS and CDR2 is YFSETQ. Here the CDR3 reads CASRPTRQPQQFF. CDR3 bases: TGCGCCAGCAGACCGACCCGACAGCCTCAGCAGTTCTTC.

This chain links TRBV28 with TRBJ1-5; 7 bases line up with TRBD1. The V segment lost 6 bases and the J segment 5 bases; nucleotides outside the gene matches: 7. The germline V gene has CDR1 MDHEN and CDR2 SYDVKM. The CDR3 runs 14 residues. The CDR3 sequence: CASSPGQWYQPQHF. CDR3 sequence (DNA): TGTGCCAGCAGCCCGGGACAGTGGTATCAGCCCCAGCATTTT.

The chain is built from TRBV5-1 and TRBJ1-6; 8 bases match TRBD1. Trimming at V came to 2 bases and at J to 10 bases, leaving 8 bases not matched to a gene. Germline V gene data show CDR1 as SGHRS and CDR2 as YFSETQ. The CDR3 is 15 amino acids. The CDR3 sequence is CASSLGQGVFSPLHF. The CDR3 DNA reads TGCGCCAGCAGCTTAGGACAGGGTGTGTTCTCACCCCTCCACTTT.

This chain joins TRBV20-1 and TRBJ2-1; D call uncertain. CDR3 size: 10 residues. The V end was cut by 6 bases, the J end by 3 bases, with 3 bases between. Germline V gene sequence: CDR1 DFQATT, CDR2 SNEGSKA (reference sequence). The CDR3 is CSAGYNEQFF. CDR3 bases: TGCAGTGCCGGCTACAATGAGCAGTTCTTC.

This chain joins TRBV19 and TRBJ1-4; the D gene is possibly TRBD1 (6 bases). Deletions cut 6 bases from V and 6 bases from J, with 14 bases between. The germline gives CDR1 LNHDA, CDR2 SQIVND (reference sequence). The CDR3 contains 14 residues. The CDR3 DNA reads as TGTGCCAGTAGAGGGGGGGGCCGCGATGAAAAACTGTTTTTT. It codes for CASRGGGRDEKLFF.

The chain recombines TRBV28 with TRBJ1-5; perhaps TRBD1 as D (6 bases). Germline V gene lookup returns CDR1 MDHEN and CDR2 SYDVKM. The CDR3 length is 13 residues. V was pared by 2 bases and J by 6 bases, with 8 bases between. The CDR3 nucleotides are TGTGCCAGCAGTTTAGGGGGCTCTCAGCCCCAGCATTTT. Its translation is CASSLGGSQPQHF.

V gene TRBV5-4 combines with J gene TRBJ1-5, with no clear D. Germline CDR1 SGHNT, CDR2 YYREEE (reference sequence). This CDR3 has 14 amino acids. V lost 0 bases to trimming and J lost 3 bases, with 7 bases between them. The CDR3 loop is CASSLGGDNQPQHF. In DNA, the CDR3 is TGTGCCAGCAGCTTGGGCGGGGACAATCAGCCCCAGCATTTT.

The CDR3 region has the DNA TGTGCCAGCCTAGGACTAGCCAGGTCTGGGACCCAGTACTTC. This sequence encodes CASLGLARSGTQYF. The chain links TRBV28 to TRBJ2-5; 8 bases map to TRBD2. Germline assignment: CDR1 MDHEN and CDR2 SYDVKM. V dropped 8 bases and J dropped 7; count of bases not matched to a gene: 12. The CDR3 consists of 14 residues.

V is TRBV10-1 and J is TRBJ1-3; D may be TRBD1 (6 bases). CDR3 length equals 16 residues. The germline V gene encodes CDR1 WNHNN and CDR2 SYGVQD (reference sequence). The V end was cut by 5 bases, the J end by 2 bases, with 16 bases between. The CDR3 bases are TGCGCCAGCAGTACCTACCGGGGACAACCTGGAAACACCATATATTTT. Its translation: CASSTYRGQPGNTIYF.

J is TRBJ1-3 and V is TRBV5-6, with no clear D. This CDR3 has 15 residues. Trimming took 0 bases from V and 0 from J, leaving 7 bases between them. Germline CDR1 SGHDT, CDR2 YYEEEE. In nucleotides, the CDR3 is TGTGCCAGCAGCTTGGACGGGTACTCTGGAAACACCATATATTTT. Encoded protein: CASSLDGYSGNTIYF. The variable domain in full, with the rest retrieved from reference TRBV5-6 and TRBJ1-3, is DAGVTQSPTHLIKTRGQQVTLRCSPKSGHDTVSWYQQALGQGPQFIFQYYEEEERQRGNFPDRFSGHQFPNYSSELNVNALLLGDSALYLCASSLDGYSGNTIYFGEGSWLTVV.

The rearrangement uses TRBV28 and TRBJ1-2, with 7 nucleotides matching TRBD1. The CDR3 consists of 14 residues. The V gene's germline CDR1 is MDHEN and CDR2 SYDVKM. The ends lost 8 bases at V and 3 bases at J; junction bases unmatched: 9. CDR3 loop: CASHAPQGHYGYTF. CDR3 coding DNA: TGTGCCAGCCACGCCCCACAGGGGCACTATGGCTACACCTTC.

This chain uses TRBV6-5 with TRBJ1-4; no definite D call. The ends were cut back, 2 bases at V and 8 bases at J, with 12 bases in the middle. The CDR3 consists of 14 residues. CDR1 and CDR2 (germline): MNHEY, SVGAGI. The CDR3 loop is CASSYQLRAEKLFF. The CDR3 DNA reads as TGTGCCAGCAGTTACCAACTGCGAGCAGAAAAACTGTTTTTT.

This chain joins TRBV5-1 and TRBJ1-1, with TRBD1 matching over 8 bases. Germline values: CDR1 SGHRS, CDR2 YFSETQ. V gave up 0 bases and J gave up 0 bases; unmatched junction bases: 1. This CDR3 comprises 15 residues. As DNA, the CDR3 is TGCGCCAGCAGCTTGGGGACAGGGATGAACACTGAAGCTTTCTTT. Amino acids: CASSLGTGMNTEAFF.

This clone occurred a few times. This sequence joins TRBV2 and TRBJ1-3, with unresolved D. V shed 4 bases and J shed 0 bases, with 10 bases lying between them. The CDR3 contains 15 residues. Germline V gives CDR1 SNHLY, CDR2 FYNNEI. Here the CDR3 DNA reads TGTGCCAGCAGTGGCCTAGCGAGCTCTGGAAACACCATATATTTT. Residues: CASSGLASSGNTIYF.

This sequence joins TRBV29-1 and TRBJ1-2; TRBD1 matches 7 bases. Germline CDR1 is SQVTM and CDR2 is ANQGSEA. V lost 6 bases and J lost 2; bases outside the gene matches: 6. This CDR3 contains 13 residues. The CDR3 sequence: CSVWRGQNYGYTF. The CDR3 nucleotides are TGCAGCGTATGGAGGGGGCAGAACTATGGCTACACCTTC.

V and J are TRBV7-9 and TRBJ1-1; D gene uncertain. Trimming left V 5 bases short and J 8 bases short, with 12 bases between. CDR3 length: 12 residues. The germline gives CDR1 SEHNR, CDR2 FQNEAQ (reference sequence). As DNA, the CDR3 is TGTGCCAGCAGCCAGATATCCGTCGAAGCTTTCTTT. It codes for CASSQISVEAFF.

The gene calls are TRBV6-5 and TRBJ1-6, with TRBD1 as a possible D gene (6 bases). Looked up from germline, CDR1 is MNHEY and CDR2 is SVGAGI. The CDR3 runs to 15 residues. V was shortened by 8 bases and J by 7 bases, with 18 bases between the two germline ends. CDR3 sequence reads: CASQGGVYPNSPLHF. The CDR3 coding sequence is TGTGCCAGCCAAGGGGGGGTTTACCCAAATTCACCCCTCCACTTT.

The chain uses TRBV19 and TRBJ1-5; possibly TRBD1 for D (5 bases). Per germline, CDR1 LNHDA and CDR2 SQIVND (reference sequence). Trimming took off 2 bases at V and 2 bases at J, with 10 bases between the two ends. The CDR3 contains 15 residues. This CDR3 reads CASSIRRGGNQPQHF. CDR3 coding DNA: TGTGCCAGTAGTATAAGGAGGGGCGGCAATCAGCCCCAGCATTTT.

The V gene is TRBV18, the J gene TRBJ2-5; 9 bases fit TRBD1. The ends lost 8 bases at V and 5 bases at J; junction bases unmatched: 6. This CDR3 spans 13 amino acids. Germline CDR1 and CDR2: KGHSH and LQKENI. The CDR3 nucleotides read TGTGCCAGCCAGGACAGGGGACGGGAGACCCAGTACTTC. Translation gives CASQDRGRETQYF.

V gene TRBV7-9 combines with J gene TRBJ2-1, with TRBD2 identical over 16 bases. The CDR3 spans 19 residues. V lost 0 bases to trimming and J lost 2 bases; unmatched junction nucleotides: 4. In germline, CDR1 is SEHNR, CDR2 FQNEAQ (reference sequence). The CDR3 nucleotides read TGTGCCAGCAGCTTAGCGACCGGGACTAGCGGGAGGGCCTACAATGAGCAGTTCTTC. This gives the protein CASSLATGTSGRAYNEQFF.

In this sample, this clone turned up once. The chain combines TRBV28 with TRBJ1-5, with D perhaps TRBD1 (6 bases). This CDR3 comprises 14 residues. CDR1 and CDR2 (germline): MDHEN, SYDVKM. V lost 6 bases and J lost 3, with 12 bases in between. CDR3: CASRSDRANQPQHF. The DNA of the CDR3 is TGTGCCAGCAGATCGGACAGAGCCAATCAGCCCCAGCATTTT.

The chain combines TRBV18 with TRBJ2-2; 7 bases are shared with TRBD1. Germline CDR1 and CDR2: KGHSH and LQKENI. CDR3 length: 14 amino acids. V lost 2 bases to trimming and J lost 5 bases; unmatched junction nucleotides: 2. CDR3: CASSPNRGTGELFF. DNA of the CDR3: TGTGCCAGCTCACCAAACAGGGGAACCGGGGAGCTGTTTTTT.

The J gene is TRBJ1-5, the V gene TRBV6-5, with D maybe TRBD1 (5 bases). The CDR3 runs 13 residues. Germline V gives CDR1 MNHEY, CDR2 SVGAGI. Trimming took 6 bases from V and 10 from J, leaving 16 bases between them. The CDR3 reads CASRGGEVGPQHF. CDR3 bases: TGTGCCAGCAGGGGAGGGGAGGTAGGACCCCAGCATTTT.

This clone has a handful of counts. The genes are TRBV11-3 and TRBJ1-4; D might be TRBD1 (5 bases). V lost 8 bases to trimming and J lost 5 bases, with 9 bases between them. The CDR3 length is 12 residues. Per the germline V gene, CDR1 is SGHNT and CDR2 is YENEEA. CDR3 loop: CASGGTNEKLFF. DNA of the CDR3: TGTGCCAGCGGGGGGACCAATGAAAAACTGTTTTTT.

The chain couples TRBV12-3 or TRBV12-4 to TRBJ1-1; D unresolved. The V gene lost 1 base and the J gene lost 6 bases, with 9 bases spanning the gap. The CDR3 is 13 amino acids. CDR3: CASSLGGAAEAFF. Here the CDR3 DNA reads TGTGCCAGCAGTTTAGGAGGAGCTGCTGAAGCTTTCTTT.

V gene TRBV5-1 combines with J gene TRBJ1-3; unclear D gene. The CDR3 totals 15 residues. The V end was cut by 5 bases, the J end by 0 bases, with 12 bases between. Germline-derived CDR1 and CDR2 are SGHRS and YFSETQ. The CDR3 DNA reads TGCGCCAGCAGTCTCGCACTTAACTCTGGAAACACCATATATTTT. Translating it yields CASSLALNSGNTIYF.